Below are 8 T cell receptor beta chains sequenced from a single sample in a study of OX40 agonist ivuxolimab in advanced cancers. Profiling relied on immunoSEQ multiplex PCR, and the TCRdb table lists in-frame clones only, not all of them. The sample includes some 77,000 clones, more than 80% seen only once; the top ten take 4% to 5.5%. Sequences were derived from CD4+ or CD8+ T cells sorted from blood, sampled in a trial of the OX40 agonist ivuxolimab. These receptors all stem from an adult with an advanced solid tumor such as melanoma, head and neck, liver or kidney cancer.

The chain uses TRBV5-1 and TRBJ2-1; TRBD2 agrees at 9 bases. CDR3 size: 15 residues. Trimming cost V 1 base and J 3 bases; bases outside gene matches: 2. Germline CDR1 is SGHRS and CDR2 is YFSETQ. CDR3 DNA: TGCGCCAGCAGCTTGTTAGCGGGAGTCTACAATGAGCAGTTCTTC. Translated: CASSLLAGVYNEQFF.

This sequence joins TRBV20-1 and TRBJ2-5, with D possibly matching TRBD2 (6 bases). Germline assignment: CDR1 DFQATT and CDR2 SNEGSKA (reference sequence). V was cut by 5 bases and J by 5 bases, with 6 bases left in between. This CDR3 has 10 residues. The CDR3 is CSARGETQYF. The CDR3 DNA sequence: TGCAGTGCTCGGGGGGAGACCCAGTACTTC.

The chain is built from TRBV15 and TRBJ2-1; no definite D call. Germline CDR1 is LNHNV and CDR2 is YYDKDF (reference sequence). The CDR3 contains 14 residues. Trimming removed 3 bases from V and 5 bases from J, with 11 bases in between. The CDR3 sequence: CATSSALKDNEQFF. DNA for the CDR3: TGTGCCACCAGCAGTGCACTTAAGGACAATGAGCAGTTCTTC.

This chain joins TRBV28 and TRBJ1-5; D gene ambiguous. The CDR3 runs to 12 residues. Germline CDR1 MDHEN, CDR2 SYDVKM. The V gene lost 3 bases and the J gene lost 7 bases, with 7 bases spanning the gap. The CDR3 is CASSLIWQPQHF. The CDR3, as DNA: TGTGCCAGCAGTTTGATCTGGCAGCCCCAGCATTTT.

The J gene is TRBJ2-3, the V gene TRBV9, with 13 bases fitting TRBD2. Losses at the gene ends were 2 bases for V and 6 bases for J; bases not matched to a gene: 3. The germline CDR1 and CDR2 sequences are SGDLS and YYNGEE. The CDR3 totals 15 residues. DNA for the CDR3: TGTGCCAGCAGCGTGGGGACTAGCGGGATCGATACGCAGTATTTT. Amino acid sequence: CASSVGTSGIDTQYF.

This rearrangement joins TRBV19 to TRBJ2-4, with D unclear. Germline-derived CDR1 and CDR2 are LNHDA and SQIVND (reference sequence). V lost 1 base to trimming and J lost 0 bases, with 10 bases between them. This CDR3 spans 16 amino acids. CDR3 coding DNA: TGTGCCAGTAGTATAGTGCCCCGCCTAGCCAAAAACATTCAGTACTTC. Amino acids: CASSIVPRLAKNIQYF.

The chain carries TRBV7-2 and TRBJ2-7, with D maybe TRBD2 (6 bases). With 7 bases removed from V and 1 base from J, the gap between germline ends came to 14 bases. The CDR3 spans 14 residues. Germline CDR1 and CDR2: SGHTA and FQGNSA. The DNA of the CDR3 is TGTGCCAGCACCGTTCAGGGACTGTCCTACGAGCAGTACTTC. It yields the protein CASTVQGLSYEQYF.

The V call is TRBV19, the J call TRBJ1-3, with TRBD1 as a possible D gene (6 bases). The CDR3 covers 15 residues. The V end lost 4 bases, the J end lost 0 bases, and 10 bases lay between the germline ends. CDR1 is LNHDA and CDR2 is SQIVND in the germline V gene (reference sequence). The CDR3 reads CASSTDRLSGNTIYF. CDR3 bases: TGTGCCAGTAGTACCGACAGGCTCTCTGGAAACACCATATATTTT.